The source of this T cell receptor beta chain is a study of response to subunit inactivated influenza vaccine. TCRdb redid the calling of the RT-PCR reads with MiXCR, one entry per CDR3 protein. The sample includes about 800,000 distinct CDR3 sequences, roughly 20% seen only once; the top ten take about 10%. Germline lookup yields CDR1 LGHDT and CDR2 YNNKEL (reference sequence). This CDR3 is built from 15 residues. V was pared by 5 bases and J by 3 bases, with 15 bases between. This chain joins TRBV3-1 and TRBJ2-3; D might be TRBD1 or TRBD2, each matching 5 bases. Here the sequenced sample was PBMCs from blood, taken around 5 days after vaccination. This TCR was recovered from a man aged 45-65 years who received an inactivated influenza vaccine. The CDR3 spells CASSSKGDGTDTQYF. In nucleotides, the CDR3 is TGTGCCAGCAGCTCAAAAGGGGACGGGACAGATACGCAGTATTTT.